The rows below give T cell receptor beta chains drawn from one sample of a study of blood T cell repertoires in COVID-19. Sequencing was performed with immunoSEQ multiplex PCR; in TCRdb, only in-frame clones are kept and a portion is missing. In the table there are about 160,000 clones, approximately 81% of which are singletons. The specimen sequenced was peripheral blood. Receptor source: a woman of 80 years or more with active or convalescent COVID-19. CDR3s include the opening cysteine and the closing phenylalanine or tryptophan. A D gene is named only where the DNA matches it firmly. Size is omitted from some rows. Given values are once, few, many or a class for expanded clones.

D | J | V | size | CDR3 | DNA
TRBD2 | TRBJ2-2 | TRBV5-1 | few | CASSLVPSGRGNTGELFF | TGCGCCAGCAGCCTGGTGCCTAGCGGGAGGGGGAACACCGGGGAGCTGTTTTTT
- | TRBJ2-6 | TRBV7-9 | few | CASSPRDTRTGANVLTF | TGTGCCAGCAGCCCACGGGACACACGGACTGGGGCCAACGTCCTGACTTTC
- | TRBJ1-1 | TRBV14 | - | CASSQVQGSIGTEAFF | TGTGCCAGCAGCCAAGTCCAGGGGTCCATCGGCACTGAAGCTTTCTTT
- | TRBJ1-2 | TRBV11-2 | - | CASSLQSYGYTF | TGTGCCAGCAGCTTACAATCCTATGGCTACACCTTC
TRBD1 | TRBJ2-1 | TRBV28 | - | CASSWDRVLQFF | TGTGCCAGCAGTTGGGACAGGGTTTTACAGTTCTTC
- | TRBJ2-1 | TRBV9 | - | CASSLTGDSNEQFF | TGTGCCAGCAGTCTCACGGGAGACTCCAATGAGCAGTTCTTC
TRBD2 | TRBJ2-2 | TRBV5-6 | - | CASSGRGLAGHPTGELFF | TGTGCCAGCAGCGGACGGGGACTAGCGGGACACCCCACCGGGGAGCTGTTTTTT
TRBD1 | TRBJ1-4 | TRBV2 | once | CAVGDRGSGEKLFF | TGTGCAGTGGGGGACAGGGGTTCCGGGGAAAAACTGTTTTTT
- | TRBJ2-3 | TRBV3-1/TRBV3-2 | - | CASSLQLSTDTQYF | TGTGCCAGCAGCCTACAGCTTAGCACAGATACGCAGTATTTT
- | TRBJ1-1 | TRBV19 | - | CASRVTGEVTEAFF | TGTGCCAGTAGGGTGACAGGAGAGGTCACTGAAGCTTTCTTT
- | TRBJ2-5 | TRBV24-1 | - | CATSDLSRETQYF | TGTGCCACCAGTGATTTGTCCAGAGAGACCCAGTACTTC